This TCR beta chain was observed in a study of T-cell memory formation after mild COVID-19. Study outcomes and limitations: Certain responding clones were present in pre-infection memory, suggesting participation of cross-reactive memory. Researchers report contracting CD4+ clones mostly in CM and EM, with CD8+ clones in EMRA. Whereas later expanders leaned CD4+, clones contracting day 15 to 85 showed a balanced CD4/CD8 makeup.

Germline trimming cut 11 bases from V and 3 bases from J; bases unmatched to any gene: 7. This CDR3 comprises 14 residues. Germline assignment: CDR1 SNHLY and CDR2 FYNNEI. Constant-segment primers and 5'RACE yielded cDNA libraries for TCR alpha and TCR beta, each carrying sample barcodes and UMIs. One entry per CDR3 protein, called by TCRdb with MiXCR from the 5' RACE reads. This sample has hundreds of thousands of distinct CDR3 sequences, with around a quarter found just once. For this clonotype: Its antigen is not identified.

The chain links TRBV2 to TRBJ1-3, with TRBD1 identical over 10 bases. The receptor comes from an adult woman who had mild COVID-19 (a few samples of this study predate the infection). Cell type and time point are not known. The source material was PBMCs or a T cell subset sorted from them (not recorded which). The CDR3 DNA follows: TGTGCCGACCGACAGGGGGCAGTTGGAAACACCATATATTTT. Translated: CADRQGAVGNTIYF.